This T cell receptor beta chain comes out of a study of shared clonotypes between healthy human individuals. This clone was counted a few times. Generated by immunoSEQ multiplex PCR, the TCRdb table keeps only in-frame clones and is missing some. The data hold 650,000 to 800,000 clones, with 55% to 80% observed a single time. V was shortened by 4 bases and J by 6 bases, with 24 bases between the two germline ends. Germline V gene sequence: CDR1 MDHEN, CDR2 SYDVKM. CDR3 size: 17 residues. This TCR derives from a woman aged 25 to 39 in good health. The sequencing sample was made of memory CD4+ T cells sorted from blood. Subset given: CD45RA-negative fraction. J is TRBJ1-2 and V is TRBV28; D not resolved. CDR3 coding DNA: TGTGCCAGCAGTTCCACCCTCCGAGGACGGAGTAGGAATGGCTACACCTTC. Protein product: CASSSTLRGRSRNGYTF.